These 23 T cell receptor beta chains came from one sample sequenced in a study of blood T cells in healthy people across ages. The use of a sample-barcoded 5' primer and a J-beta primer mix characterized a second PCR of roughly 7 to 11 cycles. Via MiXCR, TCRdb re-called the 5' RACE reads, giving one row per CDR3 protein. Of about 1.8 million distinct CDR3 sequences detected, just under 50% appear once; the ten largest clones hold approximately 2.1%. The sequencing input was blood. Every receptor here comes from a woman in her forties in good health.

Comment on this clonotype: It may be a read error: a sequence one base away is much more abundant. This chain connects TRBV6-5 to TRBJ2-7; 9 bases line up with TRBD1. This CDR3 is 13 amino acids long. In germline, CDR1 is MNHEY, CDR2 SVGAGI. CDR3: CASTADRGYERYF. CDR3 sequence (DNA): TGTGCCAGCACAGCGGACAGGGGCTACGAGCGGTACTTC.

This clonotype has just one count. The chain joins TRBV14 to TRBJ2-7; no clear D. Germline loops: CDR1 SGHDN, CDR2 FVKESK. The CDR3 consists of 17 residues. Trimming stripped 8 bases from V and 2 bases from J, with 25 bases between. CDR3 bases: TGTGCCAGCGGGTGTGAAAGGGCAGGCCTATGGACCTACGAGCAGTACTTC. Its translation: CASGCERAGLWTYEQYF.

V usage is TRBV7-2 and J usage is TRBJ2-7, with 14 bases matching TRBD2. The CDR3 is 16 amino acids. V shed 6 bases and J 2 bases; nucleotides not matched to a gene: 6. Germline V gene data show CDR1 as SGHTA and CDR2 as FQGNSA. The CDR3: CASRWTSGGSPYEQYF. The CDR3 DNA sequence: TGTGCCAGCAGATGGACTAGCGGGGGGTCCCCCTACGAGCAGTACTTC. Full variable domain (missing parts from reference TRBV7-2 and TRBJ2-7): GAGVSQSPSNKVTEKGKDVELRCDPISGHTALYWYRQSLGQGLEFLIYFQGNSAPDKSGLPSDRFSAERTGGSVSTLTIQRTQQEDSAVYLCASRWTSGGSPYEQYFGPGTRLTVT.

The CDR3 sequence is CSARDLGALNTEAFF. In DNA, the CDR3 is TGCAGTGCTAGAGATCTGGGGGCGTTGAACACTGAAGCTTTCTTT. V and J are TRBV20-1 and TRBJ1-1, with D possibly TRBD1 on 6 matching bases. CDR1 and CDR2 from the germline V gene are DFQATT and SNEGSKA (reference sequence). The V end lost 0 bases, the J end lost 0 bases, and 11 bases lay between the germline ends. This CDR3 region has 15 residues.

In its sample, this clonotype was seen once. Written as DNA, the CDR3 is TGTGCCAGCAGCTTAGCGAACACCACAAGACTTGTGGCTGGCTACACCTTC. Amino acids: CASSLANTTRLVAGYTF. The V gene is TRBV7-9, the J gene TRBJ1-2; no definite D call. Per the germline V gene, CDR1 is SEHNR and CDR2 is FQNEAQ (reference sequence). V shed 0 bases and J shed 7 bases, with 21 bases lying between them. The length of the CDR3 is 17 residues.

This clonotype was found a few times. The CDR3 loop reads CSVSSGGASYNEQFF. The CDR3 nucleotides read TGCAGTGTTAGTAGCGGGGGGGCCTCCTACAATGAGCAGTTCTTC. The rearrangement uses TRBV20-1 and TRBJ2-1, with 11 bases matching TRBD2. CDR3 length: 15 amino acids. Germline lookup yields CDR1 DFQATT and CDR2 SNEGSKA (reference sequence). The trim removed 7 bases at V and 0 bases at J, leaving 5 bases unmatched.

J is TRBJ1-2 and V is TRBV28, with TRBD1 matching over 8 bases. The CDR3 has 16 amino acids. With V trimmed by 5 bases and J by 0 bases, 8 bases remained unmatched. The germline V gene encodes CDR1 MDHEN and CDR2 SYDVKM. CDR3 loop: CASSPRQGSSNYGYTF. The CDR3, as DNA: TGTGCCAGCAGTCCCCGACAGGGGTCCTCTAACTATGGCTACACCTTC.

This clonotype was seen a handful of times. The V gene is TRBV20-1, the J gene TRBJ2-1; 7 bases align to TRBD1. Losses at the gene ends were 0 bases for V and 15 bases for J; bases not matched to a gene: 11. The CDR3 totals 13 residues. Germline-derived CDR1 and CDR2 are DFQATT and SNEGSKA (reference sequence). For the CDR3, the DNA is TGCAGTGCTAGAGATCGGGGACAGCCTAGGGGGTTCTTC. Protein sequence: CSARDRGQPRGFF.

This clonotype has a handful of counts. This chain joins TRBV7-2 and TRBJ2-5, with a possible D match to TRBD1 (6 bases). CDR1 is SGHTA and CDR2 is FQGNSA in the germline V gene. Trimming removed 6 bases at V and 5 bases at J, with 16 bases between. The CDR3 totals 14 residues. CDR3 sequence (DNA): TGTGCCAGCAGTTACCAACAGGGACGGGAGACCCAGTACTTC. Translating gives CASSYQQGRETQYF.

The chain joins TRBV6-2 or TRBV6-3 to TRBJ2-3; TRBD1 agrees at 8 bases. CDR3 length equals 14 residues. The trim removed 4 bases at V and 5 bases at J, leaving 5 bases unmatched. Germline values: CDR1 MNHEY, CDR2 SVGEGT. This chain's CDR3 is CASSFGQGKDTQYF. As DNA, the CDR3 is TGTGCCAGCAGTTTCGGACAGGGTAAAGATACGCAGTATTTT.

The chain combines TRBV5-1 with TRBJ1-1, with 11 bases identical to TRBD1. The CDR3 length is 15 residues. Germline values: CDR1 SGHRS, CDR2 YFSETQ. The junction had 6 bases not matched to a gene; V was cut back by 4 bases and J by 4 bases. The CDR3 region has the DNA TGCGCCAGCAGCATGAGAGGACAGGGGGCCACTGAAGCTTTCTTT. It yields the protein CASSMRGQGATEAFF.

This clonotype turned up a few times. The V call is TRBV24-1, the J call TRBJ2-1, with D tentatively TRBD1 (6 bases). The CDR3 extends over 16 amino acids. The V end was cut by 2 bases, the J end by 3 bases, with 13 bases between. Germline lookup yields CDR1 KGHDR and CDR2 SFDVKD. CDR3: CATSDWGPLGYNEQFF. The CDR3 bases are TGTGCCACCAGTGATTGGGGGCCCCTTGGCTACAATGAGCAGTTCTTC.

This chain links TRBV27 with TRBJ1-1; tentative D call: TRBD1 (6 bases). The CDR3 spans 14 residues. Germline CDR1 reads MNHEY; CDR2 reads SMNVEV (reference sequence). Trimming removed 4 bases at V and 7 bases at J, with 16 bases between. In DNA form, the CDR3 reads TGTGCCAGCAGTTCCGCCGGGACAAGGGGTGAAGCTTTCTTT. As protein: CASSSAGTRGEAFF.

The rearrangement links TRBV9 to TRBJ2-1, with D maybe TRBD1 (6 bases). The germline gives CDR1 SGDLS, CDR2 YYNGEE. With 3 bases removed from V and 9 bases from J, the gap between germline ends came to 13 bases. The CDR3 is 13 amino acids. The CDR3 region has the DNA TGTGCCAGCAGCGAACAGGGATATGCTGAGCAGTTCTTC. Encoded protein: CASSEQGYAEQFF.

This rearrangement joins TRBV5-1 to TRBJ2-3, with 9 positions matching TRBD1. V was clipped by 3 bases and J by 5 bases; unmatched bases: 10. This CDR3 region has 16 residues. Germline values: CDR1 SGHRS, CDR2 YFSETQ. The CDR3 DNA follows: TGCGCCAGCAGCTCAGGACAGGGGACAGTAGGAGATACGCAGTATTTT. Residues: CASSSGQGTVGDTQYF.

V usage is TRBV10-3 and J usage is TRBJ1-1; no clear D. Per the germline V gene, CDR1 is ENHRY and CDR2 is SYGVKD. This CDR3 spans 11 amino acids. V lost 3 bases to trimming and J lost 10 bases, with 9 bases between them. CDR3: CAISDGRGAFF. Here the CDR3 DNA reads TGTGCCATCAGTGATGGTCGGGGAGCTTTCTTT.

This chain joins TRBV27 and TRBJ1-6; D not certain. The CDR3 is 12 amino acids. The germline V gene encodes CDR1 MNHEY and CDR2 SMNVEV (reference sequence). Between the trimmed V and J ends, which lost 5 bases and 14 bases, there was a span of 13 bases. The CDR3 DNA is TGTGCCAGCAGTCAAACTGGAATTACCCTCCACTTT. It is translated as CASSQTGITLHF.

This clonotype has more than one count but fewer than ten. The DNA of the CDR3 is TGCAGTCCAATCCCTAGACATAAACAAGGGGATGAGCAGTTCTTC. Its translation: CSPIPRHKQGDEQFF. This chain links TRBV20-1 with TRBJ2-1; D perhaps matches TRBD1 (5 bases). V lost 8 bases and J lost 8, with 25 bases in between. The CDR3 loop spans 15 amino acids. The germline gives CDR1 DFQATT, CDR2 SNEGSKA (reference sequence).

This clonotype was seen a handful of times. This chain uses TRBV6-2 or TRBV6-3 with TRBJ2-1, with 10 bases that match TRBD2. The CDR3 runs 15 residues. CDR1 MNHEY and CDR2 SVGEGT come from the germline V gene. The V segment lost 3 bases and the J segment 6 bases; nucleotides outside the gene matches: 5. DNA for the CDR3: TGTGCCAGCAGTTATAGCGGGGGGTCCGGCAATGAGCAGTTCTTC. It encodes CASSYSGGSGNEQFF.

J is TRBJ2-7 and V is TRBV7-9, with TRBD1 matching 8 bases. The CDR3 length is 14 residues. V gave up 7 bases and J gave up 6 bases; unmatched junction bases: 11. The germline V gene has CDR1 SEHNR and CDR2 FQNEAQ (reference sequence). The CDR3 is CASIKGQGSSEQYF. Written as DNA, the CDR3 is TGTGCCAGCATCAAAGGACAGGGCTCAAGCGAGCAGTACTTC.

The chain carries TRBV19 and TRBJ2-1; D uncertain. V lost 4 bases, J lost 9 bases, and 13 bases lay in between. The CDR3 is 13 amino acids. The germline V gene has CDR1 LNHDA and CDR2 SQIVND (reference sequence). CDR3 sequence reads: CASSSARGTEQFF. In nucleotides, the CDR3 is TGTGCCAGTAGTAGCGCACGAGGTACTGAGCAGTTCTTC.

This clonotype has only one observation. This sequence joins TRBV12-3 or TRBV12-4 and TRBJ2-3, with D perhaps matching TRBD1 (5 bases). This CDR3 comprises 15 residues. V was trimmed by 3 bases and J by 1 base, leaving 11 bases between them. The CDR3 DNA reads TGTGCCAGCAGTTTTAGACAGATAGGCACAGATACGCAGTATTTT. This gives the protein CASSFRQIGTDTQYF.

The chain uses TRBV7-6 and TRBJ1-5, with unresolved D. The CDR3 runs to 13 residues. The V end was cut by 2 bases, the J end by 7 bases, with 9 bases between. CDR1 and CDR2 from the germline V gene are SGHVS and FNYEAQ. CDR3 sequence: CASSLTELQPQHF. In DNA, the CDR3 is TGTGCCAGCAGCTTAACGGAATTACAGCCCCAGCATTTT.